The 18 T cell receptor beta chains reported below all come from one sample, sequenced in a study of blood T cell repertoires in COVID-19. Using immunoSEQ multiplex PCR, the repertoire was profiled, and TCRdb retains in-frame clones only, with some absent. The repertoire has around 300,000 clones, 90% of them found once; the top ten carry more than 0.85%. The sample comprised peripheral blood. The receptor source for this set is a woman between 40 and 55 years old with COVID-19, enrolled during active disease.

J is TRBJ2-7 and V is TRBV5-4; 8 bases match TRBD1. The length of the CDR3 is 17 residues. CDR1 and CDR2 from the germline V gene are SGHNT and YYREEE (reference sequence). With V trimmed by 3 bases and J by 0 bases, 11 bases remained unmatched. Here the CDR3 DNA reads TGTGCCAGCAGCTCAGAGATTACAGGGGGATTCTCCTACGAGCAGTACTTC. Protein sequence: CASSSEITGGFSYEQYF.

For the CDR3, the DNA is TGTGCCAGCAGCAGGGCCGTAATCTCCTATAATTCACCCCTCCACTTT. Translated: CASSRAVISYNSPLHF. The gene calls are TRBV28 and TRBJ1-6; D possibly corresponds to TRBD1 (5 bases). The length of the CDR3 is 16 residues. Germline CDR1 MDHEN, CDR2 SYDVKM. Trimming took off 6 bases at V and 0 bases at J, with 12 bases between the two ends.

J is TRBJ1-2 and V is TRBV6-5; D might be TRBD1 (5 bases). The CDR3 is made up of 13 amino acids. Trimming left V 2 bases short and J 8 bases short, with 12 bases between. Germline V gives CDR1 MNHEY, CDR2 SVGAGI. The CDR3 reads CASSYSPGIGYTF. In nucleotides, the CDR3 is TGTGCCAGCAGTTACAGTCCAGGGATAGGCTACACCTTC.

CDR3 nucleotide sequence: TGTGCCAGCAGTTACTCGAGACGGTCTGGGACAGGGGACACTGAAGCTTTCTTT. Translating it yields CASSYSRRSGTGDTEAFF. The chain is built from TRBV6-2 or TRBV6-3 and TRBJ1-1; TRBD1 matches at 10 bases. The length of the CDR3 is 18 residues. V shed 0 bases, J shed 3 bases, and the junction held 10 bases outside the gene matches. The germline gives CDR1 MNHEY, CDR2 SVGEGT.

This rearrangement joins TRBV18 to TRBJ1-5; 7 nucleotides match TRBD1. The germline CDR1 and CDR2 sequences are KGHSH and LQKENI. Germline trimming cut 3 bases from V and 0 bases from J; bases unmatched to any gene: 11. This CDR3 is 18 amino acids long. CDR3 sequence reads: CASSPGAGGFYSNQPQHF. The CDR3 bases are TGTGCCAGCTCACCTGGAGCAGGGGGGTTCTATAGCAATCAGCCCCAGCATTTT.

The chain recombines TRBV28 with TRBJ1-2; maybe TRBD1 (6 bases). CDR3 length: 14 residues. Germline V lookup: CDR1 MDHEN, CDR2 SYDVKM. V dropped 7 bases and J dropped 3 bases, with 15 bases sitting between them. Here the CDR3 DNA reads TGTGCCAGCAAGGAAGGGGGGAGGGACTATGGCTACACCTTC. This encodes CASKEGGRDYGYTF.

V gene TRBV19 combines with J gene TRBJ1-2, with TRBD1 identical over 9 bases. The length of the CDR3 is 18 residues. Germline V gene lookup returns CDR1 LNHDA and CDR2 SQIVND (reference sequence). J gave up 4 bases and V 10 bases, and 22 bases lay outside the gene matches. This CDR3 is CATNADRAGQGMAYGYTF. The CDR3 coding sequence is TGTGCCACCAACGCGGACCGGGCCGGACAGGGGATGGCCTATGGCTACACCTTC.

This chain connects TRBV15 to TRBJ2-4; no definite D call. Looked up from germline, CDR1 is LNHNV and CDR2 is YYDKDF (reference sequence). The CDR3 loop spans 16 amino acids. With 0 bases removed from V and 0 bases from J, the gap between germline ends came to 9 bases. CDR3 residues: CATSRDPGGAKNIQYF. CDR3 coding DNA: TGTGCCACCAGCAGAGACCCCGGCGGAGCCAAAAACATTCAGTACTTC.

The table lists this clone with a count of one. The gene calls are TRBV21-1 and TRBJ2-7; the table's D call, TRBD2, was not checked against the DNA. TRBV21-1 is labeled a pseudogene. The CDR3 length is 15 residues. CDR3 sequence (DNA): TGTGCCAGCAGCAAAGGCGGGAAGAGCTCCTACGAGCAGTACTTC. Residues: CASSKGGKSSYEQYF.

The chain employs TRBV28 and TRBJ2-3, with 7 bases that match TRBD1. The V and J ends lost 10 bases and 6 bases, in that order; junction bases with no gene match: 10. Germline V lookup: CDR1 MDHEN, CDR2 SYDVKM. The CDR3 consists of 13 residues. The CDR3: CAMGQWGRDTQYF. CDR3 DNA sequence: TGTGCCATGGGACAGTGGGGTCGGGATACGCAGTATTTT. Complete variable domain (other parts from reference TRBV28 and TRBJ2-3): DVKVTQSSRYLVKRTGEKVFLECVQDMDHENMFWYRQDPGLGLRLIYFSYDVKMKEKGDIPEGYSVSREKKERFSLILESASTNQTSMYLCAMGQWGRDTQYFGPGTRLTVL.

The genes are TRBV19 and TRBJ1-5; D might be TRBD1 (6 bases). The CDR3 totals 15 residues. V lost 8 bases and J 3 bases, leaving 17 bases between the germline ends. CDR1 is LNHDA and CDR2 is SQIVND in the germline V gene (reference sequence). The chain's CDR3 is CASDPGTGYNQPQHF. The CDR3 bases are TGTGCCAGTGATCCAGGAACAGGGTACAATCAGCCCCAGCATTTT.

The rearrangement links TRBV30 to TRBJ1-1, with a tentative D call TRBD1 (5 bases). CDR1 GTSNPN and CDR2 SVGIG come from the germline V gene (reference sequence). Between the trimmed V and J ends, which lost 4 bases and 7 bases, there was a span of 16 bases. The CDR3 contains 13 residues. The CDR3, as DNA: TGTGCCTGGAAGTCGTCGGGGGTTGGTGAAGCTTTCTTT. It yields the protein CAWKSSGVGEAFF.

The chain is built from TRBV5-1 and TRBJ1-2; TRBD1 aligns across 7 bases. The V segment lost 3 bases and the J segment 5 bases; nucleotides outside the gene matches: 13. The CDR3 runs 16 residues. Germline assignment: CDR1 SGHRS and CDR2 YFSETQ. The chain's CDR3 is CASSSPWTGSEYGYTF. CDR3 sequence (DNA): TGCGCCAGCAGCTCCCCGTGGACAGGATCTGAATATGGCTACACCTTC.

The CDR3, as DNA: TGCGCCAGCAGCTTAGAACCCCGGGACAGCCAAAATCAGCCCCAGCATTTT. Translated, it gives CASSLEPRDSQNQPQHF. This chain links TRBV5-1 with TRBJ1-5; 7 positions agree with TRBD1. V shed 2 bases and J 4 bases; nucleotides not matched to a gene: 12. Germline assignment: CDR1 SGHRS and CDR2 YFSETQ. The CDR3 is 17 amino acids.

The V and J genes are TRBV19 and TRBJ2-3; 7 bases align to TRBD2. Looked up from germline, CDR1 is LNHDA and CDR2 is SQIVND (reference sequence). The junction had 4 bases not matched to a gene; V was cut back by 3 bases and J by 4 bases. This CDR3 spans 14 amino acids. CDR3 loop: CASSIGGDPDTQYF. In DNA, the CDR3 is TGTGCCAGTAGTATTGGGGGGGACCCAGATACGCAGTATTTT.

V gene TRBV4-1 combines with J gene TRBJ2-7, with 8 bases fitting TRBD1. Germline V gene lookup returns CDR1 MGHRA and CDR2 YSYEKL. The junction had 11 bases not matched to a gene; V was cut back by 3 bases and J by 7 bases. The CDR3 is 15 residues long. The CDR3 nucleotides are TGCGCCAGCAGCCACGATACTGACAGGGGAAGGGAGCAGTACTTC. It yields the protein CASSHDTDRGREQYF.

The CDR3 coding sequence is TGTGCCAGCAGTTTACTAGCGAGCAATCAGCCCCAGCATTTT. The encoded protein is CASSLLASNQPQHF. The V and J genes are TRBV27 and TRBJ1-5; no definite D call. V dropped 2 bases and J dropped 1 base, with 6 bases sitting between them. Germline V gene sequence: CDR1 MNHEY, CDR2 SMNVEV (reference sequence). This CDR3 region has 14 residues.

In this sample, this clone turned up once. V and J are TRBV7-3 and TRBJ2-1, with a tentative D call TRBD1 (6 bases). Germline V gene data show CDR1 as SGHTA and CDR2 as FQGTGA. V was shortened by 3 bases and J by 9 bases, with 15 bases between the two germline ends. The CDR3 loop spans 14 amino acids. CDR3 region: CASSLDSPLGEQFF. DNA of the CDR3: TGTGCCAGCAGCTTGGACAGTCCTTTGGGTGAGCAGTTCTTC.